The 28 T cell receptor beta chains in this list originate from one sample, sequenced in a study of regulatory T cells in long-lasting Graves disease. TCR beta libraries were built with iRepertoire HTBI primers and Arm-PCR of CDR3 regions. From the multiplex PCR reads, TCRdb called clonotypes with MiXCR, one entry per CDR3 protein. The data show 400,000 to 500,000 distinct CDR3 sequences, about 15% seen once. Time point of the sample: newly diagnosed GD, antithyroid drugs for less than 3 months. Preparation of the TCR library used RNA extracted from PBMCs. These data were also reused for a study on T cells in Graves' hyperthyroidism and ophthalmopathy.

The specimen comprised peripheral blood mononuclear cells (PBMCs), sampled at new diagnosis, from a patient treated with antithyroid drugs. These receptors all come from a woman aged 50 to 65 with Graves disease.

This clonotype has a count of ten or more. The chain is built from TRBV5-1 and TRBJ1-1; D is possibly TRBD1 (5 bases). Trimming took off 1 base at V and 2 bases at J, with 12 bases between the two ends. CDR1 and CDR2 (germline): SGHRS, YFSETQ. CDR3 length: 15 residues. CDR3: CASSLYLTDNTEAFF. CDR3 coding DNA: TGCGCCAGCAGCTTGTATTTGACAGACAACACTGAAGCTTTCTTT.

This clonotype was detected many times. CDR3 loop: CSAQGLAGGDSYEQYF. The CDR3 bases are TGCAGTGCGCAAGGACTAGCGGGAGGGGACTCCTACGAGCAGTACTTC. This chain uses TRBV20-1 with TRBJ2-7, with TRBD2 matching 15 bases. The CDR3 totals 16 residues. Germline lookup yields CDR1 DFQATT and CDR2 SNEGSKA (reference sequence). Losses at the gene ends were 6 bases for V and 0 bases for J; bases not matched to a gene: 6.

This clonotype was seen many times. The V call is TRBV2, the J call TRBJ1-5; D not resolved. The CDR3 is 15 residues long. Germline CDR1 is SNHLY and CDR2 is FYNNEI. Trimming took off 7 bases at V and 10 bases at J, with 23 bases between the two ends. In DNA form, the CDR3 reads TGTGCCAGCAATGTTTATGGTCAGATTGAGTCACCCCAGCATTTT. Residues: CASNVYGQIESPQHF.

This clonotype appeared a few times. The chain carries TRBV18 and TRBJ2-2; no clear D gene. In germline, CDR1 is KGHSH, CDR2 LQKENI. Deletions cut 3 bases from V and 2 bases from J, with 7 bases between. The CDR3 has 14 residues. CDR3: CASSPRDNTGELFF. CDR3 bases: TGTGCCAGCTCACCCAGAGACAACACCGGGGAGCTGTTTTTT.

This clonotype was observed a handful of times. The gene calls are TRBV9 and TRBJ1-6, with 8 bases lining up with TRBD1. J gave up 7 bases and V 5 bases, and 5 bases lay outside the gene matches. The CDR3 spans 14 residues. Germline V gives CDR1 SGDLS, CDR2 YYNGEE. CDR3 sequence reads: CASSRQGRNSPLHF. The CDR3 bases are TGTGCCAGCAGTCGACAGGGGCGAAATTCACCCCTCCACTTT.

V usage is TRBV4-2 and J usage is TRBJ2-2, with D possibly matching TRBD2 (5 bases). Germline-derived CDR1 and CDR2 are LGHNA and YNFKEQ. V was shortened by 0 bases and J by 0 bases, with 8 bases between the two germline ends. The CDR3 covers 16 residues. The CDR3, as DNA: TGTGCCAGCAGCCAAGAGAGGGTAACGAACACCGGGGAGCTGTTTTTT. Its protein is CASSQERVTNTGELFF.

The CDR3 here is CAGLIAGVPNEQFF. Written as DNA, the CDR3 is TGTGCCGGTTTAATAGCGGGAGTCCCCAATGAGCAGTTCTTC. This chain joins TRBV5-4 and TRBJ2-1; 9 bases agree with TRBD2. The length of the CDR3 is 14 residues. In germline, CDR1 is SGHNT, CDR2 YYREEE (reference sequence). Trimming removed 10 bases from V and 6 bases from J; junction bases left unmatched: 11.

This clonotype turned up a few times. V is TRBV19 and J is TRBJ2-3; D is unresolved. Germline values: CDR1 LNHDA, CDR2 SQIVND (reference sequence). The CDR3 consists of 14 residues. Trimming removed 5 bases at V and 1 base at J, with 10 bases between. The CDR3 reads CASSGRAGTDTQYF. CDR3 in DNA: TGTGCCAGTAGTGGTCGGGCCGGCACAGATACGCAGTATTTT.

This clonotype came up many times. This chain uses TRBV18 with TRBJ2-7; D is perhaps TRBD1 (6 bases). Trimming left V 3 bases short and J 3 bases short, with 9 bases between. Per germline, CDR1 KGHSH and CDR2 LQKENI. The CDR3 totals 13 residues. The DNA for the CDR3 is TGTGCCAGCTCACCGGACAGCCTCTACGAGCAGTACTTC. This encodes CASSPDSLYEQYF.

The genes are TRBV24-1 and TRBJ2-1; TRBD2 matches at 9 bases. The CDR3 contains 17 residues. Germline CDR1 and CDR2: KGHDR and SFDVKD. V was pared by 0 bases and J by 5 bases, with 7 bases of the junction left unmatched. In DNA form, the CDR3 reads TGTGCCACCAGTGATTTGCGCGGGAGGGCCCCCAACAATGAGCAGTTCTTC. This encodes CATSDLRGRAPNNEQFF.

This clonotype was picked up many times. The chain links TRBV12-3 or TRBV12-4 to TRBJ1-1, with D unresolved. Trimming left V 3 bases short and J 1 base short, with 18 bases between. The CDR3 is 17 residues long. CDR3 nucleotides: TGTGCCAGCAGTTTTATCTGGCCCCTTCCAAAGAACACTGAAGCTTTCTTT. Translation gives CASSFIWPLPKNTEAFF.

In this sample, this clonotype turned up once. This chain connects TRBV6-2 or TRBV6-3 to TRBJ2-6, with D unresolved. The CDR3 covers 15 residues. Per germline, CDR1 MNHEY and CDR2 SVGEGT. Trimming removed 3 bases at V and 0 bases at J, with 6 bases between. The CDR3 coding sequence is TGTGCCAGCAGTTATGCAACCTCTGGGGCCAACGTCCTGACTTTC. This codes for CASSYATSGANVLTF.

This clonotype was recorded a few times. V usage is TRBV2 and J usage is TRBJ1-4, with 7 bases that match TRBD1. The V gene end was trimmed by 7 bases and the J gene end by 0 bases; junction bases not matched to a gene: 5. Germline lookup yields CDR1 SNHLY and CDR2 FYNNEI. CDR3 size: 15 residues. CDR3 amino acids: CASMPGGATNEKLFF. CDR3 in DNA: TGTGCCAGCATGCCAGGGGGTGCAACTAATGAAAAACTGTTTTTT. The whole variable domain, filled in from reference TRBV2 and TRBJ1-4, reads EPEVTQTPSHQVTQMGQEVILRCVPISNHLYFYWYRQILGQKVEFLVSFYNNEISEKSEIFDDQFSVERPDGSNFTLKIRSTKLEDSAMYFCASMPGGATNEKLFFGSGTQLSVL.

This clonotype was recorded at least ten times. This chain connects TRBV3-1 to TRBJ2-7; D uncertain. Germline CDR1 reads LGHDT; CDR2 reads YNNKEL (reference sequence). The CDR3 sequence is 14 residues long. V was shortened by 2 bases and J by 3 bases, with 11 bases between the two germline ends. CDR3 nucleotide sequence: TGTGCCAGCAGCCAATTGAACCGCTTCTACGAGCAGTACTTC. Translation gives CASSQLNRFYEQYF.

This clonotype was observed a few times. The rearrangement joins TRBV9 to TRBJ1-2; maybe TRBD1 (5 bases). V lost 4 bases to trimming and J lost 5 bases, with 15 bases between them. The length of the CDR3 is 14 residues. Germline V gene lookup returns CDR1 SGDLS and CDR2 YYNGEE. CDR3 loop: CASSKGAAIYGYTF. CDR3 sequence (DNA): TGTGCCAGCAGCAAAGGGGCAGCGATATATGGCTACACCTTC.

This clonotype was seen many times. This chain links TRBV6-2 or TRBV6-3 with TRBJ2-2, with a possible D match to TRBD1 (6 bases). This CDR3 region has 14 residues. CDR1 and CDR2 (germline): MNHEY, SVGEGT. V lost 5 bases, J lost 3 bases, and 10 bases lay in between. CDR3 DNA: TGTGCCAGCAGTGAACAGGGTTACACCGGGGAGCTGTTTTTT. It codes for CASSEQGYTGELFF.

J is TRBJ2-2 and V is TRBV20-1; TRBD2 agrees at 14 bases. The germline V gene encodes CDR1 DFQATT and CDR2 SNEGSKA (reference sequence). With 6 bases clipped from V and 0 bases from J, the junction kept 6 bases outside the gene matches. This CDR3 has 17 amino acids. The CDR3 DNA reads TGCAGTGCCCCGGGACTAGCGGGAGCGACGAACACCGGGGAGCTGTTTTTT. It specifies CSAPGLAGATNTGELFF.

V usage is TRBV24-1 and J usage is TRBJ1-3; 7 positions agree with TRBD1. The junction had 8 bases not matched to a gene; V was cut back by 3 bases and J by 1 base. This CDR3 comprises 17 residues. Germline CDR1 and CDR2: KGHDR and SFDVKD. CDR3 sequence (DNA): TGTGCCACCAGTGATAGCGCGGACAGGAGATCTGGAAACACCATATATTTT. Its translation: CATSDSADRRSGNTIYF.

In this sample, this clonotype turned up many times. One end of the junction varies from germline; a read error may be responsible. The chain recombines TRBV4-1 with TRBJ1-1; 7 bases are shared with TRBD1. Germline V gives CDR1 MGHRA, CDR2 YSYEKL. The CDR3 is made up of 13 amino acids. CDR3 amino acids: CASSQDRDTEAFF. Written as DNA, the CDR3 is TGTGCCAGCAGCCAAGACAGGGACACTGAAGCTTTCTTT.

This clonotype was counted a few times. This rearrangement joins TRBV18 to TRBJ2-3, with 7 bases identical to TRBD1. The CDR3 loop spans 15 amino acids. Germline values: CDR1 KGHSH, CDR2 LQKENI. V dropped 3 bases and J dropped 2; count of bases not matched to a gene: 5. CDR3 bases: TGTGCCAGCTCACCCGAGACAGGGTTCACAGATACGCAGTATTTT. This encodes CASSPETGFTDTQYF.

The chain employs TRBV2 and TRBJ1-5; D is possibly TRBD1 (6 bases). CDR1 SNHLY and CDR2 FYNNEI come from the germline V gene. This CDR3 spans 14 amino acids. Trimming stripped 6 bases from V and 3 bases from J, with 12 bases between. CDR3 in amino acids: CASRPDSINQPQHF. The CDR3 DNA reads TGTGCCAGCAGGCCGGACAGCATCAATCAGCCCCAGCATTTT.

This clonotype occurred many times. The rearrangement links TRBV6-1 to TRBJ2-3; no definite D call. This CDR3 is 13 amino acids long. Trimming took 6 bases from V and 0 from J, leaving 7 bases between them. CDR1 MNHNS and CDR2 SASEGT come from the germline V gene. Here the CDR3 DNA reads TGTGCCAGCAGCCGAGACAGCACAGATACGCAGTATTTT. As protein: CASSRDSTDTQYF.

This clonotype was counted many times. The chain is built from TRBV28 and TRBJ1-2, with 7 bases fitting TRBD1. The trim removed 2 bases at V and 2 bases at J, leaving 11 bases unmatched. CDR1 and CDR2 from the germline V gene are MDHEN and SYDVKM. This CDR3 has 17 amino acids. The CDR3 sequence is CASSLPPTGIRNYGYTF. CDR3 coding DNA: TGTGCCAGCAGTTTACCCCCGACAGGGATCAGGAACTATGGCTACACCTTC.

This clonotype showed up just a few times. This chain joins TRBV11-3 and TRBJ1-3; D call uncertain. The CDR3 has 13 residues. Between the trimmed V and J ends, which lost 3 bases and 4 bases, there was a span of 7 bases. Per germline, CDR1 SGHNT and CDR2 YENEEA. In nucleotides, the CDR3 is TGTGCCAGCAGCTTTGATCAAGGAAACACCATATATTTT. Residues: CASSFDQGNTIYF. Full variable domain (outside the CDR3, taken from reference TRBV11-3 and TRBJ1-3): EAGVVQSPRYKIIEKKQPVAFWCNPISGHNTLYWYLQNLGQGPELLIRYENEEAVDDSQLPKDRFSAERLKGVDSTLKIQPAELGDSAVYLCASSFDQGNTIYFGEGSWLTVV.

This clonotype has a count of ten or more. The chain combines TRBV19 with TRBJ1-5; D not resolved. This CDR3 has 16 amino acids. V was shortened by 3 bases and J by 0 bases, with 12 bases between the two germline ends. Per the germline V gene, CDR1 is LNHDA and CDR2 is SQIVND (reference sequence). CDR3 DNA: TGTGCCAGTAGTATGATGGCCGGGAATAGCAATCAGCCCCAGCATTTT. This gives the protein CASSMMAGNSNQPQHF.

The rearrangement joins TRBV3-1 to TRBJ2-1; D assignment may be TRBD1 or TRBD2 (5 bases each). Germline V gene data show CDR1 as LGHDT and CDR2 as YNNKEL (reference sequence). This CDR3 contains 14 residues. V was pared by 3 bases and J by 12 bases, with 18 bases between. This chain's CDR3 is CASSQEEDRLGQFF. The CDR3 DNA sequence: TGTGCCAGCAGCCAGGAGGAAGACAGATTGGGGCAGTTCTTC.

This clonotype has at least ten counts. The chain links TRBV7-9 to TRBJ2-7, with D maybe TRBD2 (6 bases). Trimming pared 4 bases from V and 0 bases from J, leaving 16 bases between. This CDR3 region has 16 residues. Germline V gene sequence: CDR1 SEHNR, CDR2 FQNEAQ (reference sequence). The CDR3 protein is CASSSEYRGSSYEQYF. The CDR3 coding sequence is TGTGCCAGCAGCTCCGAATATCGGGGGTCCTCCTACGAGCAGTACTTC.

Only a few counts were recorded for this clonotype. The chain employs TRBV28 and TRBJ1-2; the D gene is possibly TRBD1 (5 bases). V dropped 6 bases and J dropped 6 bases, with 14 bases sitting between them. In germline, CDR1 is MDHEN, CDR2 SYDVKM. This CDR3 is built from 13 residues. CDR3 protein: CASRPQGNHGYTF. Written as DNA, the CDR3 is TGTGCCAGCAGGCCCCAGGGAAACCATGGCTACACCTTC.